The sequence of this T cell receptor (beta chain) was determined in a study of shared clonotypes between healthy human individuals. About the research overall: Participating donors consisted of two women and a few men aged 18 to 49. Three plates were used per donor for CD4 naive, three for CD4 memory, two for CD8 naive and one for CD8 memory. General study points: Among non-shared clonotypes, generation probabilities were lower than among those shared by all four donors.

Assay execution proceeded at the deep level. Repertoires were generated with immunoSEQ multiplex PCR, while TCRdb's copy carries only in-frame clones and drops some. The sample lists under 2,500,000 clones, almost 96% occurring once. Regarding this clone: What it binds is unknown.

Germline CDR1 and CDR2: GTSNPN and SVGIG (reference sequence). This CDR3 has 16 amino acids. Germline trimming cut 5 bases from V and 0 bases from J; bases unmatched to any gene: 10. The chain employs TRBV30 and TRBJ1-3, with 7 bases aligning to TRBD1. This receptor was taken from a man between 18 and 29 years old in good health. The material sequenced was naive CD4+ T cells sorted from blood. Subset indicated: CD45RA+ positively selected. In DNA, the CDR3 is TGTGCCTGGGGAAAACAGGGACAGTACTCTGGAAACACCATATATTTT. Its translation: CAWGKQGQYSGNTIYF.